Listed below are T cell receptor beta chains from one sample, sequenced in a study of Ad26.COV2.S vaccination and SARS-CoV-2 variants. Sequencing was performed with immunoSEQ multiplex PCR; in TCRdb, only in-frame clones are kept and a portion is missing. The repertoire holds roughly 700,000 clones, with around 92% as singletons. Specimen: peripheral blood, collected in a trial of Ad26.COV2.S vaccine versus placebo. These receptors originate from a person between 18 and 65 years old who received the Ad26.COV2.S COVID-19 vaccine or a placebo. CDR3s include the opening cysteine and the closing phenylalanine or tryptophan. Each record gives: D gene, V gene, J gene, clone size, CDR3 DNA, CDR3 protein. D genes are given only for firm matches. Clone size is shown for a subset of rows, as once, few, many or a class of expanded clone.

TRBD2	TRBV27	TRBJ2-7	.	TGTGCCAGCAGTTTATACCCCCCAGCGGGGGGCTTGCACTACGAGCAGTACTTC	CASSLYPPAGGLHYEQYF
TRBD1	TRBV5-1	TRBJ2-4	.	TGCGCCAGCAGCTTGAAAGGGGACAGTTCAAACATTCAGTACTTC	CASSLKGDSSNIQYF
TRBD1	TRBV7-8	TRBJ2-5	.	TGTGCCAGCAGCTCAACAGGACAGGGTTTAGAGACCCAGTACTTC	CASSSTGQGLETQYF
.	TRBV5-6	TRBJ2-7	.	TGTGCCAGCAGCTTGATATCGGGTTCGGGCGAGCAGTACTTC	CASSLISGSGEQYF
.	TRBV19	TRBJ1-1	.	TGTGCCAGTAGTAACGGAGGGGAGGCTTTCTTT	CASSNGGEAFF
TRBD1	TRBV9	TRBJ2-7	.	TGTGCCAGCAGCGCTCAAACAGGGGAATACGAGCAGTACTTC	CASSAQTGEYEQYF
.	TRBV6-2/TRBV6-3	TRBJ2-5	.	TGTGCCAGCAGTCGTCGACTTGGGACGGTGATGTCCCAGTACTTC	CASSRRLGTVMSQYF
.	TRBV3-1/TRBV3-2	TRBJ1-6	once	TGTGCCAGCAGCCAAGACCCATGGGAGAATTCACCCCTCCACTTT	CASSQDPWENSPLHF
.	TRBV19	TRBJ1-1	.	TGTGCCAGTAGTATCGTGAACACTGAAGCTTTCTTT	CASSIVNTEAFF
TRBD1	TRBV5-6	TRBJ1-1	.	TGTGCCAGCAGCTTGGTGGATGGGGACAGGGGGCCCGGCACTGAAGCTTTCTTT	CASSLVDGDRGPGTEAFF
.	TRBV29-1	TRBJ1-4	.	TGCAGCGTTTTATCTGGAGCAACTAATGAAAAACTGTTTTTT	CSVLSGATNEKLFF
TRBD1	TRBV5-5	TRBJ1-2	.	TGTGCCAGCAGGGACAGGGAGTTTAACTATGGCTACACCTTC	CASRDREFNYGYTF
TRBD1	TRBV10-3	TRBJ2-3	.	TGTGCCATCGTCCGGGACAGGGTACCCGGAGAGGATACGCAGTATTTT	CAIVRDRVPGEDTQYF
.	TRBV29-1	TRBJ1-1	once	TGCAGCGTGGCGCGGCAGGGCGACACTGAAGCTTTCTTT	CSVARQGDTEAFF
.	TRBV5-1	TRBJ1-2	.	TGCGCCAGCAGCTTGGAGGGGATTGGGTATGGCTACACCTTC	CASSLEGIGYGYTF
.	TRBV7-9	TRBJ2-7	.	TGTGCCAGCAGCTTAGTTGAAGCAGGGAACCTAGAGCAGTACTTC	CASSLVEAGNLEQYF
TRBD2	TRBV27	TRBJ2-1	.	TGTGCCAGCAAGAGACTAGCGGGTATGTACAATGAGCAGTTCTTC	CASKRLAGMYNEQFF
.	TRBV18	TRBJ2-7	.	TGTGCCAGCTCTGACTTCGAGGGCGACTACGAGCAGTACTTC	CASSDFEGDYEQYF
.	TRBV30	TRBJ1-1	.	TGTGCCTGGGGGTTAGACACAGTTGAAGCTTTCTTT	CAWGLDTVEAFF
.	TRBV6-2/TRBV6-3	TRBJ2-7	.	TGTGCCAGCAGTTACTCGAGACCGCAGCCCTACGAGCAGTACTTC	CASSYSRPQPYEQYF
TRBD1	TRBV30	TRBJ1-3	.	TGTGCCTGGAGTAGGACAGGGGCCTCTGGAAACACCATATATTTT	CAWSRTGASGNTIYF
TRBD2	TRBV15	TRBJ2-1	.	TGTGCCACCAGCAATAGCCGGGAGGGTTCTTACAATGAGCAGTTCTTC	CATSNSREGSYNEQFF
TRBD1	TRBV27	TRBJ1-5	.	TGTGCCAGCAGGGTGGGACAGGGCAATCAGCCCCAGCATTTT	CASRVGQGNQPQHF
TRBD1	TRBV27	TRBJ2-5	.	TGTGCCAGCAGCCTGACTGGGACAGGCAGGGAGACCCAGTACTTC	CASSLTGTGRETQYF
TRBD2	TRBV5-1	TRBJ2-2	.	TGCGCCAGCAGCGCGGGACTAGCGAACACCGGGGAGCTGTTTTTT	CASSAGLANTGELFF
.	TRBV7-9	TRBJ1-3	.	TGTGCCAGCAGCTTAGGCACGGGTTCTGGAAACACCATATATTTT	CASSLGTGSGNTIYF
.	TRBV4-1	TRBJ2-1	.	TGCGCCAGCAGCCAAGACCGCGGGGACGGCCCCTCCTACAATGAGCAGTTCTTC	CASSQDRGDGPSYNEQFF
TRBD1	TRBV29-1	TRBJ1-4	once	TGCAGCATATCCGGGACAGGGGAAAAACTGTTTTTT	CSISGTGEKLFF
.	TRBV5-1	TRBJ2-4	.	TGCGCCAGCAGCTTGTCAAACATGAGGGTTGGGAGCATTCAGTACTTC	CASSLSNMRVGSIQYF
.	TRBV7-3	TRBJ2-1	.	TGTGCCAGCAGCCTTTGGGGAAACAATGAGCAGTTCTTC	CASSLWGNNEQFF
.	TRBV7-9	TRBJ2-7	.	TGTGCCAGCAGCTTATCTGGCAGCAGCTACGAGCAGTACTTC	CASSLSGSSYEQYF
TRBD1	TRBV29-1	TRBJ2-3	.	TGCAGCGTTCCACAGGGGGCGAGAAGCACAGATACGCAGTATTTT	CSVPQGARSTDTQYF
TRBD1	TRBV30	TRBJ2-7	.	TGTGCCTGGGGGGACAGCTCCTACGAGCAGTACTTC	CAWGDSSYEQYF
.	TRBV4-3	TRBJ1-2	.	TGCGCCAGCAGCCCGGACACAAACTATGGCTACACCTTC	CASSPDTNYGYTF
.	TRBV27	TRBJ1-5	.	TGTGCCAGCTCAACCCGAGGGGATGGGATGGGGCAGCCCCAGCATTTT	CASSTRGDGMGQPQHF
.	TRBV24-1	TRBJ2-5	.	TGTGCCACCAGTGATTCCGGACGTGCTCAAGAGACCCAGTACTTC	CATSDSGRAQETQYF
TRBD2	TRBV11-2	TRBJ2-2	.	TGTGCCACCGTATATAGAGCGGGAGAGGGAGGCCTGACCGGGGAGCTGTTTTTT	CATVYRAGEGGLTGELFF
.	TRBV2	TRBJ1-2	.	TGTGCCAGCAGTGTGGAGGGAAGTGGCTACACCTTC	CASSVEGSGYTF
.	TRBV5-1	TRBJ1-1	.	TGCGCCAGCAGCTTGGTTGAACTGAACACTGAAGCTTTCTTT	CASSLVELNTEAFF
TRBD1	TRBV5-1	TRBJ1-1	.	TGCGCCAGCAGCTTAATGGGACAGGGTAAAGAAGCTTTCTTT	CASSLMGQGKEAFF
TRBD1	TRBV18	TRBJ1-4	.	TGTGCCAGCTCCCCGGGACAGAATAATGAAAAACTGTTTTTT	CASSPGQNNEKLFF
.	TRBV4-3	TRBJ2-1	.	TGCGCCAGCAGCCAAGTCGGACTGGCCTCCTACAATGAGCAGTTCTTC	CASSQVGLASYNEQFF
.	TRBV6-5	TRBJ2-5	.	TGTGCCAGCAGTCCGTCCCTACGGGTAGAGACCCAGTACTTC	CASSPSLRVETQYF
TRBD1	TRBV30	TRBJ1-5	.	TGTGCCTGGAGTGCACTAGGGGGACAGCCGTTCAATCAGCCCCAGCATTTT	CAWSALGGQPFNQPQHF